This TCR beta chain is from a study of blood T cell repertoires in COVID-19. V was clipped by 7 bases and J by 5 bases; unmatched bases: 6. Germline V gives CDR1 WNHNN, CDR2 SYGVQD (reference sequence). The CDR3 covers 15 residues. Assay: immunoSEQ multiplex PCR; the TCRdb copy retains only in-frame clones and omits some. The repertoire holds some 320,000 clones, with around 85% as singletons. This clone was observed once. Enrolled through a virtual design, the participants were between roughly 18 and 90 years of age and came from roughly 22 US areas. Participants reported their clinical history, and cohort assignment relied on those reports.

V and J are TRBV10-1 and TRBJ2-1; 12 positions match TRBD2. The TCR was taken from a woman aged 25 to 39 who had been exposed to COVID-19. Sequencing was performed on PBMCs or T cells enriched from blood (not recorded which). Written as DNA, the CDR3 is TGCGCCAGCACCTCGGGACTAGCGGGCCACAATGAGCAGTTCTTC. Translation: CASTSGLAGHNEQFF.